The 23 T cell receptor beta chains given below trace back to one sample, sequenced in a study of glioma-infiltrating T cells. The iRepertoire nested amplicon-rescue multiplex PCR amplified TCR alpha and beta CDR3s from RNA. TCRdb reprocessed the multiplex PCR reads with MiXCR, giving one entry per CDR3 protein. The repertoire holds around 190,000 distinct CDR3 sequences, with around 32% as singletons. Sequencing used glioma tissue, nonneoplastic brain tissue, or PBMCs (not recorded which). The receptors here all came from a human donor with low-grade glioma or glioblastoma, undergoing nonglioma brain surgery, or in good health (not recorded which).

This chain connects TRBV6-1 to TRBJ2-4, with D unclear. The CDR3 runs 13 residues. The V end was cut by 9 bases, the J end by 3 bases, with 12 bases between. Germline V CDR1 and CDR2: MNHNS, SASEGT. CDR3 in amino acids: CARTQAGKNIQYF. CDR3 nucleotide sequence: TGTGCCAGGACGCAGGCTGGCAAAAACATTCAGTACTTC.

The chain combines TRBV27 with TRBJ2-1; maybe TRBD1 (7 bases). Germline CDR1 reads MNHEY; CDR2 reads SMNVEV (reference sequence). Trimming pared 6 bases from V and 9 bases from J, leaving 24 bases between. CDR3 length: 16 residues. The CDR3 here is CASRTGTDPSAGEQFF. In DNA form, the CDR3 reads TGTGCCAGCAGAACCGGGACAGATCCCTCAGCGGGTGAGCAGTTCTTC.

This clonotype was found many times. The chain carries TRBV6-5 and TRBJ2-3; perhaps D is TRBD1 or TRBD2 (5 bases each). The CDR3 runs to 14 residues. Per germline, CDR1 MNHEY and CDR2 SVGAGI. V gave up 0 bases and J gave up 9 bases, with 13 bases separating them. CDR3 bases: TGTGCCAGCAGTTACTCGTATGGGGGTTGGACGCAGTATTTT. Amino acids: CASSYSYGGWTQYF.

As for this clonotype: Compared with germline, one end of the junction differs, possibly owing to a read error. CDR3 sequence (DNA): TGTGCCAGCTCACCACCCGTAGGGAGCTCCCACGAGCAGTACTTC. It is translated as CASSPPVGSSHEQYF. The chain recombines TRBV18 with TRBJ2-7; perhaps TRBD2 as D (5 bases). The CDR3 runs to 15 residues. Germline-derived CDR1 and CDR2 are KGHSH and LQKENI.

This clonotype was found once. At one end the junction does not follow the germline gene, possibly because of a read error. The chain employs TRBV27 and TRBJ2-5, with TRBD2 as a possible D gene (6 bases). The CDR3 contains 13 residues. The germline V gene has CDR1 MNHEY and CDR2 SMNVEV (reference sequence). The DNA of the CDR3 is TGTGCCAGCAGTTTAGGGACTTTTGAGACCCACTCCTTC. Residues: CASSLGTFETHSF.

This clonotype appeared many times. The rearrangement uses TRBV20-1 and TRBJ2-7; 9 bases line up with TRBD2. CDR1 and CDR2 (germline): DFQATT, SNEGSKA (reference sequence). CDR3 length equals 14 residues. With 5 bases clipped from V and 6 bases from J, the junction kept 11 bases outside the gene matches. CDR3 residues: CSAPMGTSKLEQYF. CDR3 sequence (DNA): TGCAGTGCTCCCATGGGGACTAGCAAGCTCGAGCAGTACTTC.

As for this clonotype: A read error may be the cause here, since a much bigger clone is one base away. J is TRBJ2-7 and V is TRBV2; D unresolved. The CDR3 runs 15 residues. Germline V CDR1 and CDR2: SNHLY, FYNNEI. The CDR3 spells CASSESKGSSCEQYF. In DNA form, the CDR3 reads TGTGCCAGCAGTGAATCTAAGGGAAGCTCCTGCGAGCAGTACTTC. The entire variable domain, with the rest obtained from reference TRBV2 and TRBJ2-7, is as follows: EPEVTQTPSHQVTQMGQEVILRCVPISNHLYFYWYRQILGQKVEFLVSFYNNEISEKSEIFDDQFSVERPDGSNFTLKIRSTKLEDSAMYFCASSESKGSSCEQYFGPGTRLTVT.

At least ten counts were recorded for this clonotype. This chain links TRBV2 with TRBJ2-7, with a tentative D call TRBD1 (6 bases). Germline lookup yields CDR1 SNHLY and CDR2 FYNNEI. This CDR3 has 15 residues. The V end lost 2 bases, the J end lost 5 bases, and 16 bases lay between the germline ends. The CDR3 loop reads CASSENVYGGNEQYF. The DNA of the CDR3 is TGTGCCAGCAGTGAAAATGTCTATGGGGGCAACGAGCAGTACTTC.

As concerns this clonotype: This clone may be a read error of a much larger clone one base away. The chain carries TRBV29-1 and TRBJ2-1; 7 bases match TRBD1. The CDR3 extends over 14 amino acids. V shed 7 bases, J shed 2 bases, and the junction held 8 bases outside the gene matches. The V gene's germline CDR1 is SQVTM and CDR2 ANQGSEA. The DNA of the CDR3 is TGCAGCGCTGATAATCAGGGGGCCTACAATGAGCAGTTCTTC. Protein product: CSADNQGAYNEQFF.

This sequence joins TRBV7-9 and TRBJ1-4; D is possibly TRBD1 (5 bases). Germline V gives CDR1 SEHNR, CDR2 FQNEAQ (reference sequence). This CDR3 region has 15 residues. Between the trimmed V and J ends, which lost 2 bases and 6 bases, there was a span of 13 bases. CDR3 amino acids: CASSLLRGADEKLFF. In DNA form, the CDR3 reads TGTGCCAGCAGCTTACTCCGGGGCGCGGATGAAAAACTGTTTTTT.

At least ten counts were recorded for this clonotype. The CDR3 nucleotides read TGTGCCAGCAGCTTCGACAGGGGAGAGACCCAGTACTTC. Its translation: CASSFDRGETQYF. The J gene is TRBJ2-5, the V gene TRBV7-2; 8 positions agree with TRBD1. CDR3 size: 13 residues. J was trimmed by 4 bases and V by 3 bases; bases with no gene match: 1. Germline V CDR1 and CDR2: SGHTA, FQGNSA.

The CDR3 DNA is TGTGCCAGCAGTGACGCCGCGGGGGGCCCGACCCTAGATACGCAGTATTTT. Protein sequence: CASSDAAGGPTLDTQYF. The V gene is TRBV12-3 or TRBV12-4, the J gene TRBJ2-3; TRBD2 aligns across 8 bases. V was clipped by 5 bases and J by 5 bases; unmatched bases: 15. The CDR3 length is 17 residues.

Regarding this clonotype: With a much larger clone just one base away, this may be a read error. The rearrangement uses TRBV6-6 and TRBJ2-2; D remains unclear. Trimming cost V 4 bases and J 1 base, with 10 bases left between them. The CDR3 runs 15 residues. Germline values: CDR1 MNHNY, CDR2 SVGAGI (reference sequence). The CDR3 is CASSSRVLNTGELFF. The DNA for the CDR3 is TGTGCCAGCAGTTCTAGGGTCCTGAACACCGGGGAGCTGTTTTTT.

This clonotype was seen at least ten times. The V and J genes are TRBV7-9 and TRBJ2-3; weak D call: TRBD1 (5 bases). This CDR3 spans 16 amino acids. V gave up 6 bases and J gave up 2 bases, with 18 bases separating them. Germline loops: CDR1 SEHNR, CDR2 FQNEAQ (reference sequence). The CDR3 DNA reads as TGTGCCAGCAGGTTCACTGGGGATGGGGCCACAGATACGCAGTATTTT. This translates into CASRFTGDGATDTQYF.

On this clonotype itself: A read error may be the cause here, since a much bigger clone is one base away. The chain has TRBV7-8 and TRBJ2-5; D may be TRBD2 (6 bases). CDR3 size: 14 residues. Germline-derived CDR1 and CDR2 are SGHVS and FQNEAQ. As DNA, the CDR3 is TGTGCCGGCAGCTTATATGGGGGGAAAGAGACCCAGTACTTC. This encodes CAGSLYGGKETQYF.

The table lists this clonotype with a count of one. A single base separates this from a much larger clone, so it may be a read error. The chain uses TRBV7-9 and TRBJ2-3; D gene unclear. Germline V gene lookup returns CDR1 SEHNR and CDR2 FQNEAQ (reference sequence). The germline V and J ends were trimmed by 5 bases and 8 bases, with 11 bases remaining between them. CDR3 size: 12 residues. The CDR3 DNA sequence: TGTGCCAGCAGCCAAACTCCGAGTACGCAGTATTTT. Protein sequence: CASSQTPSTQYF.

This clonotype was seen a few times. This rearrangement joins TRBV3-1 to TRBJ1-3; D gene unclear. The CDR3 is 14 amino acids. The germline CDR1 and CDR2 sequences are LGHDT and YNNKEL (reference sequence). With 3 bases removed from V and 3 bases from J, the gap between germline ends came to 9 bases. CDR3 residues: CASSHQMDGNTIYF. DNA of the CDR3: TGTGCCAGCAGCCACCAGATGGATGGAAACACCATATATTTT.

The V and J genes are TRBV6-2 or TRBV6-3 and TRBJ2-1; 9 bases agree with TRBD1. The CDR3 runs to 14 residues. CDR1 and CDR2 from the germline V gene are MNHEY and SVGEGT. The V gene end was trimmed by 7 bases and the J gene end by 10 bases; junction bases not matched to a gene: 11. CDR3 sequence reads: CASTPGTGRWEQFF. CDR3 DNA sequence: TGTGCCAGCACTCCCGGGACAGGGCGTTGGGAGCAGTTCTTC.

V usage is TRBV12-3 or TRBV12-4 and J usage is TRBJ1-6; D remains unclear. V lost 9 bases to trimming and J lost 0 bases, with 12 bases between them. This CDR3 is built from 15 residues. CDR3 sequence (DNA): TGTGCCAGTATTGCCTCGGACTCCTATAATTCACCCCTCCACTTT. It yields the protein CASIASDSYNSPLHF.

The chain employs TRBV7-2 and TRBJ2-5, with TRBD1 matching over 7 bases. Germline assignment: CDR1 SGHTA and CDR2 FQGNSA. Losses at the gene ends were 4 bases for V and 5 bases for J; bases not matched to a gene: 7. This CDR3 is 14 amino acids long. CDR3 region: CASSWDRTPETQYF. CDR3 DNA sequence: TGTGCCAGCAGCTGGGACAGAACCCCGGAGACCCAGTACTTC.

J is TRBJ1-4 and V is TRBV7-9, with no clear D. Germline assignment: CDR1 SEHNR and CDR2 FQNEAQ (reference sequence). Trimming cost V 5 bases and J 8 bases, with 18 bases left between them. The CDR3 runs 15 residues. The CDR3 DNA sequence: TGTGCCAGCAGCCCCCCAAACCGGGAGGGAGAAAAACTGTTTTTT. Residues: CASSPPNREGEKLFF.

Details on this clonotype: A clone one base away is much larger, so this may be a read error. This rearrangement joins TRBV18 to TRBJ2-5, with D possibly TRBD1 on 6 matching bases. Germline CDR1 KGHSH, CDR2 LQKENI. The CDR3 length is 14 residues. Trimming left V 1 base short and J 3 bases short, with 9 bases between. The CDR3 coding sequence is TGTGCCAGCTCACCACGGGACACAGAAGAGACCCAGTACTTC. It is translated as CASSPRDTEETQYF.

In this sample, this clonotype turned up many times. The chain links TRBV11-1 to TRBJ2-3, with 9 nucleotides matching TRBD2. This CDR3 contains 14 residues. Germline values: CDR1 SGHAT, CDR2 FQDESV (reference sequence). The ends lost 5 bases at V and 6 bases at J; junction bases unmatched: 6. The CDR3 sequence is CASSPGLAADTQYF. Written as DNA, the CDR3 is TGTGCCAGCAGCCCGGGACTAGCAGCGGATACGCAGTATTTT.